Below, 8 T cell receptor beta chains from the same sample are listed, as sequenced in a study of early T cells in non-severe SARS-CoV-2 infection. MiXCR, run by TCRdb on the 5' RACE reads, gives a single entry per CDR3 protein. Here the sample spans about 30,000 distinct CDR3 sequences, under 6.5% being singletons. Specimen: whole blood. Source of these receptors: an adult who was a healthcare worker with PCR-confirmed SARS-CoV-2 infection or an uninfected control (not recorded which).

This clonotype was detected ten times or more. The rearrangement uses TRBV4-2 and TRBJ1-5, with a tentative D call TRBD1 (5 bases). V was trimmed by 5 bases and J by 7 bases, leaving 36 bases between them. The CDR3 sequence is 21 residues long. The germline V gene encodes CDR1 LGHNA and CDR2 YNFKEQ. The CDR3 loop is CASSYQAPAGPMGVPLQPQHF. CDR3 in DNA: TGTGCCAGCAGCTACCAAGCCCCCGCCGGACCTATGGGGGTACCGCTACAGCCCCAGCATTTT.

The sample holds many counts of this clonotype. This rearrangement joins TRBV20-1 to TRBJ2-7; a weak D match, TRBD1 (5 bases). Germline V gene lookup returns CDR1 DFQATT and CDR2 SNEGSKA (reference sequence). Trimming removed 5 bases at V and 6 bases at J, with 17 bases between. The CDR3 totals 13 residues. The CDR3 reads CSAPPGNRREQYF. The CDR3 region has the DNA TGCAGTGCTCCCCCAGGGAATCGACGCGAGCAGTACTTC.

This chain joins TRBV6-6 and TRBJ2-1; D is unclear. The CDR3 totals 11 residues. V was pared by 6 bases and J by 9 bases, with 9 bases between. Germline V gene sequence: CDR1 MNHNY, CDR2 SVGAGI (reference sequence). The CDR3 spells CASSPGSEQFF. In DNA form, the CDR3 reads TGTGCCAGCAGCCCCGGTAGTGAGCAGTTCTTC.

This clonotype showed up many times. V usage is TRBV19 and J usage is TRBJ1-2, with D tentatively TRBD1 (6 bases). Germline values: CDR1 LNHDA, CDR2 SQIVND (reference sequence). The CDR3 is 16 residues long. Between the trimmed V and J ends, which lost 4 bases and 0 bases, there was a span of 15 bases. CDR3 sequence reads: CASSTRPGTTNYGYTF. CDR3 sequence (DNA): TGTGCCAGTAGTACCCGCCCTGGGACAACTAACTATGGCTACACCTTC.

This clonotype has a count of ten or more. The chain is built from TRBV7-8 and TRBJ2-5; D gene unclear. The CDR3 is made up of 14 amino acids. Germline V lookup: CDR1 SGHVS, CDR2 FQNEAQ. V lost 1 base and J 2 bases, leaving 8 bases between the germline ends. As DNA, the CDR3 is TGTGCCAGCAGCTTAGATTTAGTTCAAGAGACCCAGTACTTC. Amino acids: CASSLDLVQETQYF.

This clonotype was counted ten times or more. This chain connects TRBV4-3 to TRBJ2-7, with 7 nucleotides matching TRBD1. Germline CDR1 is LGHNA and CDR2 is YSLEER. The CDR3 covers 16 residues. V lost 4 bases and J lost 0; bases outside the gene matches: 9. In DNA, the CDR3 is TGCGCCAGCAGCCTTGGGACAGTTTCGAGCTCCTACGAGCAGTACTTC. Translating it yields CASSLGTVSSSYEQYF.

This chain links TRBV20-1 with TRBJ1-6, with 11 nucleotides matching TRBD1. The CDR3 totals 15 residues. Germline loops: CDR1 DFQATT, CDR2 SNEGSKA (reference sequence). V shed 1 base and J 8 bases; nucleotides not matched to a gene: 4. CDR3 region: CSARVGTGGHSPLHF. The CDR3 region has the DNA TGCAGTGCTAGAGTAGGGACAGGGGGACATTCACCCCTCCACTTT.

Ten or more counts support this clonotype. The V call is TRBV28, the J call TRBJ2-7; tentatively, D is TRBD2 (5 bases). V was pared by 8 bases and J by 0 bases, with 14 bases between. This CDR3 contains 14 residues. CDR1 and CDR2 (germline): MDHEN, SYDVKM. This CDR3 is CASGRGSSSYEQYF. The CDR3 DNA reads as TGTGCCAGCGGACGGGGATCGAGCTCCTACGAGCAGTACTTC. The full variable domain, its missing parts supplied by reference TRBV28 and TRBJ2-7, is DVKVTQSSRYLVKRTGEKVFLECVQDMDHENMFWYRQDPGLGLRLIYFSYDVKMKEKGDIPEGYSVSREKKERFSLILESASTNQTSMYLCASGRGSSSYEQYFGPGTRLTVT.